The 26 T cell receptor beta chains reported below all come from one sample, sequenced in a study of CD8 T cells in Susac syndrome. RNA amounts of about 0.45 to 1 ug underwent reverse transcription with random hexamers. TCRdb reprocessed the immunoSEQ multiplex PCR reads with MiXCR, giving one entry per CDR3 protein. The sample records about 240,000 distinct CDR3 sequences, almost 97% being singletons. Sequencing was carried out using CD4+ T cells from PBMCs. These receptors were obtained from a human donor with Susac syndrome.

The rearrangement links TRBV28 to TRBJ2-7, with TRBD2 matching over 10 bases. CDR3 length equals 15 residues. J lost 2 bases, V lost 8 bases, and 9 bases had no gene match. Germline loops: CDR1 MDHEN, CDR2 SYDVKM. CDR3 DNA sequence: TGTGCCAGCTTAGCGGGAGGCCAGGAGGCCTACGAGCAGTACTTC. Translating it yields CASLAGGQEAYEQYF.

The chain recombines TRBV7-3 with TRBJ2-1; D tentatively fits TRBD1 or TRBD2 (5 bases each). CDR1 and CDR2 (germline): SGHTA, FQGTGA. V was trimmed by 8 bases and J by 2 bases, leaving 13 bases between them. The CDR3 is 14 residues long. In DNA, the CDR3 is TGTGCCAGCGTCCCGGGGCCTCCCTACAATGAGCAGTTCTTC. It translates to CASVPGPPYNEQFF.

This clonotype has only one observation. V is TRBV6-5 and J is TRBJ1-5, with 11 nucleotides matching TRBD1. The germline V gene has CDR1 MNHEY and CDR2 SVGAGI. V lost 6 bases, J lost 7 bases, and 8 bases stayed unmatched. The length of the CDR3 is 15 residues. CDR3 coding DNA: TGTGCCAGCAGGGGGACAGGGGGTATCGGACAGCCCCAGCATTTT. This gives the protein CASRGTGGIGQPQHF.

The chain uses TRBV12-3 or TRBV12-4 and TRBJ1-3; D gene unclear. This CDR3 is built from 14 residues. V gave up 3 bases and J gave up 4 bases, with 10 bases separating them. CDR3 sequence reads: CASSFGGLGNTIYF. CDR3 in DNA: TGTGCCAGCAGTTTCGGAGGGTTGGGAAACACCATATATTTT.

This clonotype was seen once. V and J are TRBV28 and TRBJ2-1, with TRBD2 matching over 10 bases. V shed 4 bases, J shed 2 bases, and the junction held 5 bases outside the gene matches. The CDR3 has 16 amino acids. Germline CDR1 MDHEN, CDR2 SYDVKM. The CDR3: CASSSWTSGAYNEQFF. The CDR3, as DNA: TGTGCCAGCAGTTCATGGACTAGCGGAGCCTACAATGAGCAGTTCTTC.

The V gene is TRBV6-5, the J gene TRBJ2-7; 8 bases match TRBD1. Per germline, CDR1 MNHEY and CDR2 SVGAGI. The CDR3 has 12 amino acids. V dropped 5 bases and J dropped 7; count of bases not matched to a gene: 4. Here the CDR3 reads CASSRQGREQYF. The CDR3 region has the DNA TGTGCCAGCAGTAGACAGGGGAGGGAGCAGTACTTC.

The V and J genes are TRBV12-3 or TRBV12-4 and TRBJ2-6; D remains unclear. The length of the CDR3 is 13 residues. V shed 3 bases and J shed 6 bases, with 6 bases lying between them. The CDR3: CASSFGEANVLTF. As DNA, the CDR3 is TGTGCCAGCAGTTTTGGTGAGGCCAACGTCCTGACTTTC.

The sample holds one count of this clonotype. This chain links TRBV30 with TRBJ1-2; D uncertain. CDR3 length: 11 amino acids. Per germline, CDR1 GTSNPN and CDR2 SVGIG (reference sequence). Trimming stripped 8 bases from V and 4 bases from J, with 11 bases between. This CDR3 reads CAAVGIYGYTF. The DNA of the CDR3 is TGTGCCGCGGTGGGCATCTATGGCTACACCTTC.

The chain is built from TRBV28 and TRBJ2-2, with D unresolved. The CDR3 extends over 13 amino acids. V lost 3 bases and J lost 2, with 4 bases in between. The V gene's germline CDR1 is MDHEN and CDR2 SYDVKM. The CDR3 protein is CASSLVNTGELFF. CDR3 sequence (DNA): TGTGCCAGCAGTTTGGTTAACACCGGGGAGCTGTTTTTT.

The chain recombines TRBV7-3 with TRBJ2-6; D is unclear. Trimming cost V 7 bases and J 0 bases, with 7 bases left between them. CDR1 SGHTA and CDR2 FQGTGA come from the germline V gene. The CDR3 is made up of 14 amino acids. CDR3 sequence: CASKSTSGANVLTF. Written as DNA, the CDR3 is TGTGCCAGCAAGAGCACCTCTGGGGCCAACGTCCTGACTTTC.

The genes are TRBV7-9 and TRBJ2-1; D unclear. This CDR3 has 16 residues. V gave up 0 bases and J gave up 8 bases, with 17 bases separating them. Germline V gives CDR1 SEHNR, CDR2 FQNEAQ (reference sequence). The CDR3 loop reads CASSLAFSVRQDEQFF. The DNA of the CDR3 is TGTGCCAGCAGCTTAGCGTTTTCCGTGCGGCAGGATGAGCAGTTCTTC.

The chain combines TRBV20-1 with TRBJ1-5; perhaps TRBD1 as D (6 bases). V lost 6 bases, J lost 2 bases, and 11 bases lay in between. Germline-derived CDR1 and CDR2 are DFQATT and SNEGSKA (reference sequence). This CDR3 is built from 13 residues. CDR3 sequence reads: CSATQGGNQPQHF. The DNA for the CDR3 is TGCAGTGCCACACAGGGCGGCAATCAGCCCCAGCATTTT.

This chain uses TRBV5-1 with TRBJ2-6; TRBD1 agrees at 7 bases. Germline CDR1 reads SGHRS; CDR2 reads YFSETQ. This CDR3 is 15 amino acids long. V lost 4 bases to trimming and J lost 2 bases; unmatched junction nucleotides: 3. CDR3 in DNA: TGCGCCAGCAGCGACAGGGTTACTGGGGCCAACGTCCTGACTTTC. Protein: CASSDRVTGANVLTF.

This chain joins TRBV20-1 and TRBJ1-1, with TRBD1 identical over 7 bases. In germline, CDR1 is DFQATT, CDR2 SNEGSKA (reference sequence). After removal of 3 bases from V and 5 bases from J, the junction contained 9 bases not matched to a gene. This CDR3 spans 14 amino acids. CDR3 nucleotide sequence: TGCAGTGCTAGGTGGTCAGGGGGGGGGACTGAAGCTTTCTTT. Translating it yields CSARWSGGGTEAFF.

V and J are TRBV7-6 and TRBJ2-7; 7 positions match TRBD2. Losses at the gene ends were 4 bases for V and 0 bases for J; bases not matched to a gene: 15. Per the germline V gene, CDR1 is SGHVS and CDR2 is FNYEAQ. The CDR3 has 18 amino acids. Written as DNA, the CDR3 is TGTGCCAGCAGCTCTTTTCCACCTAGCGGACCTCTCTCCTACGAGCAGTACTTC. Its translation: CASSSFPPSGPLSYEQYF.

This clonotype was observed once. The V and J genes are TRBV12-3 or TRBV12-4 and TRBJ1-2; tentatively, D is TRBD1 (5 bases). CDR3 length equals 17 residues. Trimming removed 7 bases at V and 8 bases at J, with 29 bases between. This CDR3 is CASTLKGTGSHIGGYTF. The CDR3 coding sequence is TGTGCCAGCACCCTAAAGGGCACAGGCTCGCATATTGGCGGCTACACCTTC.

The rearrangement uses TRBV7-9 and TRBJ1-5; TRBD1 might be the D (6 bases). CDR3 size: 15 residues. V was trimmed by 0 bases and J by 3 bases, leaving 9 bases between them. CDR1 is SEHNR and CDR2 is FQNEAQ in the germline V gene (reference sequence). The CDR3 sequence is CASSLAGTYNQPQHF. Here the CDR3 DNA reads TGTGCCAGCAGCTTAGCGGGGACATACAATCAGCCCCAGCATTTT.

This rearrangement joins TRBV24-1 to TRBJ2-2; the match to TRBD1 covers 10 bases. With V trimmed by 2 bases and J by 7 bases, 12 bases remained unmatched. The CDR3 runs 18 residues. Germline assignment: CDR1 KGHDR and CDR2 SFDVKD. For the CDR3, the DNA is TGTGCCACCAGTGATTCGGGACAGGGGATAGGGAAAGGCGGGGAGCTGTTTTTT. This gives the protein CATSDSGQGIGKGGELFF.

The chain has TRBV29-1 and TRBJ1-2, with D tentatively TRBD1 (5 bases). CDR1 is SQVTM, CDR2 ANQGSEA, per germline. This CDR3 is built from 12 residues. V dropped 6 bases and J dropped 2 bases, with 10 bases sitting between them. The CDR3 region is CSVPDKNYGYTF. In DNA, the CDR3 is TGCAGCGTCCCGGACAAGAACTATGGCTACACCTTC. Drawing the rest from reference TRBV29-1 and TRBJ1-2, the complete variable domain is SAVISQKPSRDICQRGTSLTIQCQVDSQVTMMFWYRQQPGQSLTLIATANQGSEATYESGFVIDKFPISRPNLTFSTLTVSNMSPEDSSIYLCSVPDKNYGYTFGSGTRLTVV.

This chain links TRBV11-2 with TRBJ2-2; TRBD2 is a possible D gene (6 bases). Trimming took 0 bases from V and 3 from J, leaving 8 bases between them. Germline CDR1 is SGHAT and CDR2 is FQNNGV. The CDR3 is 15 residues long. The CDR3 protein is CASSLDGGYTGELFF. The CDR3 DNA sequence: TGTGCCAGCAGCTTAGATGGGGGGTACACCGGGGAGCTGTTTTTT.

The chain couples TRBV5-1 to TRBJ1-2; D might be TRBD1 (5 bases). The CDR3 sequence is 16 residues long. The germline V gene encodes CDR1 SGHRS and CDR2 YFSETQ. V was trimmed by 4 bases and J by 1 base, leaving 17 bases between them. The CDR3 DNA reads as TGCGCCAGCAGCAAACGGGACGGAGCTTTTAACTATGGCTACACCTTC. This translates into CASSKRDGAFNYGYTF.

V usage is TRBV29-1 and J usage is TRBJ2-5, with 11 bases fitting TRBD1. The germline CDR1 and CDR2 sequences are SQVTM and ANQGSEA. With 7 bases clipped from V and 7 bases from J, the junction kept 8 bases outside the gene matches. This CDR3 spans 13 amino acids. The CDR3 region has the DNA TGCAGCGCCGCGGACAGGGGGCAGGGGACCCAGTACTTC. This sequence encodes CSAADRGQGTQYF. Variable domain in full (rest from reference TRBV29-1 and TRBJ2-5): SAVISQKPSRDICQRGTSLTIQCQVDSQVTMMFWYRQQPGQSLTLIATANQGSEATYESGFVIDKFPISRPNLTFSTLTVSNMSPEDSSIYLCSAADRGQGTQYFGPGTRLLVL.

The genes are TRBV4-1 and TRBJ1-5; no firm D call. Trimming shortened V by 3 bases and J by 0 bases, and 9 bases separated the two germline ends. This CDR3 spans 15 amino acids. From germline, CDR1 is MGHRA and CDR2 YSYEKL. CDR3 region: CASSHRTGSNQPQHF. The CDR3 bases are TGCGCCAGCAGCCACAGAACCGGTAGCAATCAGCCCCAGCATTTT.

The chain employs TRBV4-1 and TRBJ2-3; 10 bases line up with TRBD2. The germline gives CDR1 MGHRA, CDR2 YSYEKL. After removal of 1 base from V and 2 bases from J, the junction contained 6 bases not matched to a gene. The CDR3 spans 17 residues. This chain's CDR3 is CASSQARTSGDTDTQYF. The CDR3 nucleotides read TGCGCCAGCAGCCAAGCCCGGACTAGCGGCGACACAGATACGCAGTATTTT.

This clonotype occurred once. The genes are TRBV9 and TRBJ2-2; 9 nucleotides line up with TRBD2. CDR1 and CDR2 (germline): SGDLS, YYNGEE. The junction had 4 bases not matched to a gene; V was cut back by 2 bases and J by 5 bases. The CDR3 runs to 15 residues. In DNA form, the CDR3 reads TGTGCCAGCAGCGTGGCGGGAGGGCCTACCGGGGAGCTGTTTTTT. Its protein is CASSVAGGPTGELFF.

CDR3 bases: TGTGCCAGCAGTTTAGAGCAGGGCGTCTTTTATGGCTACACCTTC. This sequence encodes CASSLEQGVFYGYTF. The chain joins TRBV12-3 or TRBV12-4 to TRBJ1-2, with a weak D call TRBD1 (5 bases). V lost 1 base and J lost 5, with 14 bases in between. The CDR3 consists of 15 residues.